What follows are 11 T cell receptor beta chains derived from one specimen sequenced in a study of T cell responses to AZD1222 COVID-19 vaccine. Profiled with immunoSEQ multiplex PCR; TCRdb holds only in-frame clones, not every one. Here the sample spans more than 110,000 clones, roughly 91% being singletons. This specimen consisted of peripheral blood, obtained on day 0 of AZD1222 vaccination. The receptors shown here come from an adult in good health.

In its sample, this clone was seen once. The chain carries TRBV5-1 and TRBJ1-6; D might be TRBD1 (5 bases). Germline loops: CDR1 SGHRS, CDR2 YFSETQ. V lost 5 bases to trimming and J lost 8 bases, with 14 bases between them. This CDR3 spans 14 amino acids. CDR3 residues: CASRIWGSHSPLHF. CDR3 DNA: TGCGCCAGCAGAATATGGGGCAGCCATTCACCCCTCCACTTT.

The CDR3, as DNA: TGTGCCAGCAGTAGACAGGGGGTGAACACCGGGGAGCTGTTTTTT. Protein: CASSRQGVNTGELFF. This chain links TRBV6-6 with TRBJ2-2; 9 bases are a match to TRBD1. Germline V CDR1 and CDR2: MNHNY, SVGAGI (reference sequence). V lost 5 bases to trimming and J lost 1 base; unmatched junction nucleotides: 2. The CDR3 length is 15 residues.

The chain couples TRBV7-9 to TRBJ1-2, with 7 bases matching TRBD1. The CDR3 covers 14 residues. Germline V lookup: CDR1 SEHNR, CDR2 FQNEAQ (reference sequence). Unmatched junction bases numbered 13, after V lost 9 bases and J lost 6 bases. The CDR3: CASMGDSFADGYTF. CDR3 DNA sequence: TGTGCCAGTATGGGGGACAGTTTCGCGGATGGCTACACCTTC.

The chain couples TRBV2 to TRBJ1-4; 9 bases are a match to TRBD1. In germline, CDR1 is SNHLY, CDR2 FYNNEI. The CDR3 runs to 15 residues. V was clipped by 4 bases and J by 9 bases; unmatched bases: 9. The CDR3 loop is CASSARTGDLKKLFF. The CDR3 DNA reads TGTGCCAGCAGTGCGCGGACAGGGGATCTCAAAAAACTGTTTTTT.

The chain recombines TRBV19 with TRBJ2-5, with D uncertain. V dropped 10 bases and J dropped 5 bases, with 20 bases sitting between them. Germline V gives CDR1 LNHDA, CDR2 SQIVND (reference sequence). The CDR3 has 14 residues. The CDR3: CATGPPSPTETQYF. CDR3 DNA: TGTGCCACTGGTCCCCCGTCTCCCACGGAGACCCAGTACTTC. The full variable domain, its missing parts supplied by reference TRBV19 and TRBJ2-5, is DGGITQSPKYLFRKEGQNVTLSCEQNLNHDAMYWYRQDPGQGLRLIYYSQIVNDFQKGDIAEGYSVSREKKESFPLTVTSAQKNPTAFYLCATGPPSPTETQYFGPGTRLLVL.

CDR3 DNA: TGTGCCACCAGCAGAGATCTATCGCCGGGGGCCGCCCACGAGCAGTACTTC. This codes for CATSRDLSPGAAHEQYF. The J gene is TRBJ2-7, the V gene TRBV15; TRBD1 or TRBD2 may be the D gene (6 bases each). This CDR3 contains 17 residues. V was trimmed by 0 bases and J by 5 bases, leaving 20 bases between them. The germline CDR1 and CDR2 sequences are LNHNV and YYDKDF (reference sequence).

This chain uses TRBV27 with TRBJ2-1, with a tentative D call TRBD2 (5 bases). Germline-derived CDR1 and CDR2 are MNHEY and SMNVEV (reference sequence). V gave up 2 bases and J gave up 9 bases, with 14 bases separating them. The CDR3 extends over 14 amino acids. The CDR3 protein is CASSLGAYAGEQFF. The CDR3 region has the DNA TGTGCCAGCAGTTTAGGAGCCTATGCGGGTGAGCAGTTCTTC.

The V call is TRBV12-3 or TRBV12-4, the J call TRBJ1-1; TRBD1 is a possible D gene (6 bases). V was clipped by 9 bases and J by 3 bases, with 14 bases between them. This CDR3 region has 13 residues. CDR3: CASPGAAYTEAFF. CDR3 nucleotide sequence: TGTGCCAGTCCGGGGGCGGCGTACACTGAAGCTTTCTTT.

The chain recombines TRBV6-5 with TRBJ2-1, with D unresolved. This CDR3 has 12 residues. Trimming shortened V by 9 bases and J by 7 bases, and 13 bases separated the two germline ends. Germline CDR1 MNHEY, CDR2 SVGAGI. The CDR3 DNA follows: TGTGCCAGTGGCCCCCGGCGTAATGAGCAGTTCTTC. Its protein is CASGPRRNEQFF.

A single count supports this clone. The rearrangement links TRBV28 to TRBJ2-4; 10 nucleotides match TRBD1. With 4 bases clipped from V and 6 bases from J, the junction kept 3 bases outside the gene matches. Germline V gene sequence: CDR1 MDHEN, CDR2 SYDVKM. The CDR3 contains 14 residues. The CDR3 here is CASSYGTGVNIQYF. The CDR3 nucleotides are TGTGCCAGCAGTTATGGGACAGGGGTAAACATTCAGTACTTC.

The V gene is TRBV7-9, the J gene TRBJ1-2; 8 positions match TRBD1. Per the germline V gene, CDR1 is SEHNR and CDR2 is FQNEAQ (reference sequence). V shed 4 bases, J shed 4 bases, and the junction held 5 bases outside the gene matches. There are 14 residues in the CDR3. CDR3 coding DNA: TGTGCCAGCAGCTCTCCCGGGACAGGCTATGGCTACACCTTC. Translated: CASSSPGTGYGYTF. Variable domain in full (rest from reference TRBV7-9 and TRBJ1-2): DTGVSQNPRHKITKRGQNVTFRCDPISEHNRLYWYRQTLGQGPEFLTYFQNEAQLEKSRLLSDRFSAERPKGSFSTLEIQRTEQGDSAMYLCASSSPGTGYGYTFGSGTRLTVV.